Shown below are 26 T cell receptor beta chains from a single sample sequenced in a study of vaccination effects on CD4 cells after COVID-19. The data were produced by immunoSEQ multiplex PCR, yet TCRdb's version contains in-frame clones alone and is incomplete. Of about 37,000 clones in the sample, approximately 68% were seen once. Antigen specificity for these receptors is unknown. Ahead of sequencing, the ViraFEST assay grew antigen-specific CD4+ T cells using viral peptide pools. Cultured cells yielded isolated CD4+ T cells after less than 11 days. The vaccine recipients had no prior SARS-CoV-2 infection, with negative nucleocapsid antibodies. This material consisted of CD4+ T cells from PBMCs cultured with HCoV-OC43 spike peptides, taken before COVID-19 vaccination. As for subset: HCoV-OC43 spike overlapping peptide pool stimulation. The receptors derive from a human donor who received a COVID-19 vaccine.

This clone appeared a few times. This chain joins TRBV5-1 and TRBJ2-1, with 8 bases identical to TRBD1. The V gene end was trimmed by 2 bases and the J gene end by 6 bases; junction bases not matched to a gene: 4. The CDR3 loop spans 14 amino acids. The V gene's germline CDR1 is SGHRS and CDR2 YFSETQ. For the CDR3, the DNA is TGCGCCAGCAGCTTTGACAGGGGTAGCAATGAGCAGTTCTTC. This sequence encodes CASSFDRGSNEQFF. Looking up the rest from reference TRBV5-1 and TRBJ2-1 gives the full variable domain: KAGVTQTPRYLIKTRGQQVTLSCSPISGHRSVSWYQQTPGQGLQFLFEYFSETQRNKGNFPGRFSGRQFSNSRSEMNVSTLELGDSALYLCASSFDRGSNEQFFGPGTRLTVL.

The chain has TRBV27 and TRBJ1-6; maybe TRBD1 (5 bases). Trimming took off 3 bases at V and 5 bases at J, with 35 bases between the two ends. The CDR3 length is 23 residues. In germline, CDR1 is MNHEY, CDR2 SMNVEV (reference sequence). This chain's CDR3 is CASSLWMKPDAGQARVDNSPLHF. The CDR3 region has the DNA TGTGCCAGCAGTTTGTGGATGAAACCTGATGCGGGGCAGGCCCGGGTGGATAATTCACCCCTCCACTTT.

V usage is TRBV7-7 and J usage is TRBJ2-1, with D perhaps TRBD1 or TRBD2 (5 bases each). Germline CDR1 SSHAT, CDR2 FNYEAQ (reference sequence). This CDR3 is built from 15 residues. V was cut by 1 base and J by 7 bases, with 14 bases left in between. The CDR3 loop reads CASSLGGRVENEQFF. CDR3 coding DNA: TGTGCCAGCAGCTTAGGGGGACGAGTGGAAAATGAGCAGTTCTTC. Supplemented by reference TRBV7-7 and TRBJ2-1, the full variable domain reads GAGVSQSPRYKVTKRGQDVTLRCDPISSHATLYWYQQALGQGPEFLTYFNYEAQPDKSGLPSDRFSAERPEGSISTLTIQRTEQRDSAMYRCASSLGGRVENEQFFGPGTRLTVL.

This chain joins TRBV7-6 and TRBJ1-1; no firm D call. Trimming shortened V by 1 base and J by 2 bases, and 8 bases separated the two germline ends. The CDR3 loop spans 14 amino acids. The germline V gene encodes CDR1 SGHVS and CDR2 FNYEAQ. The CDR3 reads CASSLGATNTEAFF. CDR3 bases: TGTGCCAGCAGCTTAGGGGCTACCAACACTGAAGCTTTCTTT.

The J gene is TRBJ2-7, the V gene TRBV5-4, with a possible D match to TRBD2 (7 bases). V was pared by 9 bases and J by 2 bases, with 18 bases between. The germline CDR1 and CDR2 sequences are SGHNT and YYREEE (reference sequence). The CDR3 is made up of 14 amino acids. The CDR3 loop is CATHPGGLPYEQYF. The CDR3 DNA sequence: TGTGCCACCCACCCCGGGGGGCTCCCCTACGAGCAGTACTTC.

CDR3 residues: CASSPLRESTDTQYF. The CDR3 DNA sequence: TGTGCCAGCAGCCCGCTGCGGGAGAGCACAGATACGCAGTATTTT. This chain links TRBV7-6 with TRBJ2-3, with 7 nucleotides matching TRBD2. The V segment lost 5 bases and the J segment 0 bases; nucleotides outside the gene matches: 5. The germline V gene encodes CDR1 SGHVS and CDR2 FNYEAQ. This CDR3 is 15 amino acids long.

In DNA, the CDR3 is TGTGCCAGCTCACCACCCATTACAGGGGAAGCTTTCTTT. It codes for CASSPPITGEAFF. The rearrangement links TRBV18 to TRBJ1-1; maybe TRBD1 (6 bases). The ends were cut back, 0 bases at V and 8 bases at J, with 10 bases in the middle. The length of the CDR3 is 13 residues. CDR1 KGHSH and CDR2 LQKENI come from the germline V gene.

The V call is TRBV10-1, the J call TRBJ2-1; weak D call: TRBD1 (5 bases). The CDR3 consists of 15 residues. The germline CDR1 and CDR2 sequences are WNHNN and SYGVQD (reference sequence). Trimming pared 1 base from V and 7 bases from J, leaving 14 bases between. The CDR3 reads CASSEWGTGINEQFF. The CDR3 nucleotides read TGCGCCAGCAGTGAGTGGGGAACAGGTATTAATGAGCAGTTCTTC.

The V gene is TRBV6-5, the J gene TRBJ2-5; 7 positions match TRBD1. This CDR3 is 14 amino acids long. V shed 6 bases, J shed 2 bases, and the junction held 6 bases outside the gene matches. Per the germline V gene, CDR1 is MNHEY and CDR2 is SVGAGI. CDR3 sequence (DNA): TGTGCCAGCAGCTCTCGGACAGGTCAAGAGACCCAGTACTTC. Amino acid sequence: CASSSRTGQETQYF.

This clone was detected only a few times. This chain uses TRBV19 with TRBJ1-3, with no clear D. CDR3 size: 15 residues. Germline V CDR1 and CDR2: LNHDA, SQIVND (reference sequence). V lost 3 bases and J 0 bases, leaving 9 bases between the germline ends. CDR3 bases: TGTGCCAGTAGTATGACGCAGTCCTCTGGAAACACCATATATTTT. The encoded protein is CASSMTQSSGNTIYF.

This chain connects TRBV6-5 to TRBJ2-5; possibly TRBD2 for D (6 bases). V lost 0 bases and J 3 bases, leaving 11 bases between the germline ends. This CDR3 region has 15 residues. Germline CDR1 is MNHEY and CDR2 is SVGAGI. The CDR3 is CASSYSGGMKETQYF. CDR3 in DNA: TGTGCCAGCAGTTACTCGGGGGGAATGAAAGAGACCCAGTACTTC.

J is TRBJ2-1 and V is TRBV5-1; D may match TRBD1 or TRBD2 (5 bases each). The CDR3 has 14 amino acids. Germline assignment: CDR1 SGHRS and CDR2 YFSETQ. The V end was cut by 2 bases, the J end by 9 bases, with 15 bases between. CDR3 DNA: TGCGCCAGCAGCTTAGGGACGACCAGTAGTGAGCAGTTCTTC. Protein: CASSLGTTSSEQFF.

This clone was observed a few times. This chain links TRBV29-1 with TRBJ2-1, with TRBD1 matching over 7 bases. Germline CDR1 SQVTM, CDR2 ANQGSEA. The CDR3 loop spans 11 amino acids. The CDR3 protein is CTGTELNEQFF. The CDR3 nucleotides are TGCACGGGGACAGAACTCAATGAGCAGTTCTTC.

This sequence joins TRBV11-1 and TRBJ2-7; perhaps TRBD2 as D (5 bases). V was pared by 6 bases and J by 2 bases, with 11 bases between. The CDR3 length is 13 residues. Germline V gene data show CDR1 as SGHAT and CDR2 as FQDESV (reference sequence). DNA for the CDR3: TGTGCCAGCAGGGAGGACGGCACCTACGAGCAGTACTTC. It yields the protein CASREDGTYEQYF.

The chain employs TRBV30 and TRBJ2-1, with 13 bases lining up with TRBD2. Germline CDR1 and CDR2: GTSNPN and SVGIG (reference sequence). J was trimmed by 7 bases and V by 8 bases; bases with no gene match: 20. CDR3 length: 18 amino acids. The CDR3 DNA is TGTGCCGGTAACCCGGGACAGGGAAGACTAGCGGGGGGAAATGAGCAGTTCTTC. Translation gives CAGNPGQGRLAGGNEQFF.

This chain links TRBV6-5 with TRBJ2-5, with 11 bases lining up with TRBD1. V lost 8 bases and J lost 2; bases outside the gene matches: 4. CDR1 and CDR2 from the germline V gene are MNHEY and SVGAGI. The CDR3 extends over 14 amino acids. This chain's CDR3 is CASWTGGGQETQYF. In DNA form, the CDR3 reads TGTGCCAGCTGGACAGGGGGCGGACAAGAGACCCAGTACTTC.

The V gene is TRBV6-2 or TRBV6-3, the J gene TRBJ2-5; TRBD2 matches at 8 bases. Per the germline V gene, CDR1 is MNHEY and CDR2 is SVGEGT. V shed 6 bases, J shed 4 bases, and the junction held 4 bases outside the gene matches. The CDR3 is 13 residues long. CDR3 loop: CASSLSGGETQYF. In nucleotides, the CDR3 is TGTGCCAGCAGCCTAAGCGGGGGAGAGACCCAGTACTTC.

V and J are TRBV29-1 and TRBJ2-3; possible D gene TRBD1, 6 bases. Germline assignment: CDR1 SQVTM and CDR2 ANQGSEA. The CDR3 consists of 14 residues. With 1 base removed from V and 1 base from J, the gap between germline ends came to 9 bases. The CDR3 region is CSVEVAGGTDTQYF. As DNA, the CDR3 is TGCAGCGTTGAAGTAGCAGGGGGCACAGATACGCAGTATTTT.

This clone was recorded once. CDR3 amino acids: CARNQGACGNTIYF. DNA of the CDR3: TGTGCCAGAAACCAGGGGGCTTGTGGAAACACCATATATTTT. The gene calls are TRBV7-5 and TRBJ1-3; the table's D call of TRBD1 was not tested on the DNA. TRBV7-5 is a pseudogene segment. The CDR3 loop spans 14 amino acids.

This chain links TRBV6-5 with TRBJ2-1; D may be TRBD1 or TRBD2 (6 bases each). Germline lookup yields CDR1 MNHEY and CDR2 SVGAGI. V was clipped by 5 bases and J by 5 bases, with 16 bases between them. The CDR3 runs 15 residues. The CDR3 protein is CASSREGGIDNEQFF. For the CDR3, the DNA is TGTGCCAGCAGTAGAGAGGGGGGTATAGACAATGAGCAGTTCTTC.

This clone was picked up one time. This chain connects TRBV18 to TRBJ2-1; TRBD2 might be the D (6 bases). Per germline, CDR1 KGHSH and CDR2 LQKENI. V lost 0 bases and J 0 bases, leaving 15 bases between the germline ends. The CDR3 contains 18 residues. The CDR3 loop reads CASSPPGGGTSSYNEQFF. CDR3 in DNA: TGTGCCAGCTCACCACCCGGAGGCGGGACCAGCTCCTACAATGAGCAGTTCTTC. The complete variable domain, with remaining parts taken from reference TRBV18 and TRBJ2-1, reads NAGVMQNPRHLVRRRGQEARLRCSPMKGHSHVYWYRQLPEEGLKFMVYLQKENIIDESGMPKERFSAEFPKEGPSILRIQQVVRGDSAAYFCASSPPGGGTSSYNEQFFGPGTRLTVL.

CDR3 nucleotides: TGCGCCAGCAGCCCACGAAGCGGGGGGTACACCGGGGAGCTGTTTTTT. Protein: CASSPRSGGYTGELFF. V is TRBV5-1 and J is TRBJ2-2, with 9 bases matching TRBD2. V trimming: 4 bases; J trimming: 3 bases; junction bases outside the gene matches: 7. Per germline, CDR1 SGHRS and CDR2 YFSETQ. The CDR3 length is 16 residues.

The chain employs TRBV28 and TRBJ2-7; 7 bases are shared with TRBD1. The germline CDR1 and CDR2 sequences are MDHEN and SYDVKM. V trimming: 6 bases; J trimming: 2 bases; junction bases outside the gene matches: 4. CDR3 length: 13 residues. The CDR3, as DNA: TGTGCCAGCAGCCGTGGGACAGCCTACGAGCAGTACTTC. Its translation: CASSRGTAYEQYF.

The chain is built from TRBV10-3 and TRBJ1-1, with D perhaps TRBD1 (5 bases). V was trimmed by 6 bases and J by 3 bases, leaving 14 bases between them. The CDR3 length is 14 residues. Germline CDR1 and CDR2: ENHRY and SYGVKD. CDR3 nucleotides: TGTGCCATCAGCGCAGGGCAAAGGTACACTGAAGCTTTCTTT. It yields the protein CAISAGQRYTEAFF.

This rearrangement joins TRBV15 to TRBJ1-6; D uncertain. Germline CDR1 LNHNV, CDR2 YYDKDF (reference sequence). The CDR3 covers 13 residues. V lost 0 bases and J lost 5, with 2 bases in between. CDR3 nucleotides: TGTGCCACCAGCAGAGATAATAATTCACCCCTCCACTTT. Protein product: CATSRDNNSPLHF.

The chain employs TRBV27 and TRBJ1-6; TRBD1 aligns across 8 bases. Germline-derived CDR1 and CDR2 are MNHEY and SMNVEV (reference sequence). J lost 7 bases, V lost 4 bases, and 9 bases had no gene match. The CDR3 is made up of 16 amino acids. Here the CDR3 reads CASSSGTGLGNSPLHF. The DNA for the CDR3 is TGTGCCAGCAGTTCCGGGACAGGTCTTGGGAATTCACCCCTCCACTTT.